Listed below are T cell receptor beta chains from one sample, sequenced in a study of blood T cell repertoires in COVID-19. TCRdb keeps only in-frame clones here, not all; method: immunoSEQ multiplex PCR. In the table there are about 530,000 clones, 70% to 90% of which are singletons. The specimen sequenced was peripheral blood. These receptors were collected from a woman between 45 and 65 years old with COVID-19, enrolled during active disease. Each CDR3 is given with its conserved first and last residue. D genes are given only for firm matches.

j_call: TRBJ1-2
v_call: TRBV11-2
d_call: NA
cdr3_aa: CASSSLYGYTF

j_call: TRBJ1-6
v_call: TRBV6-5
d_call: TRBD1
cdr3_aa: CAAHRSGQGPSPLHF

j_call: TRBJ2-2
v_call: TRBV6-5
d_call: NA
cdr3_aa: CAIPSANTGELFF

j_call: TRBJ2-5
v_call: TRBV5-4
d_call: TRBD2
cdr3_aa: CASSRTSGGEETQYF

j_call: TRBJ2-4
v_call: TRBV10-1
d_call: TRBD1
cdr3_aa: CASSEGSNGTGKYF

j_call: TRBJ1-5
v_call: TRBV11-3
d_call: NA
cdr3_aa: CASSSRKQTPRCSNQPQHF

j_call: TRBJ2-1
v_call: TRBV2
d_call: TRBD1
cdr3_aa: CASRGTGVRNEQFF

j_call: TRBJ2-2
v_call: TRBV9
d_call: NA
cdr3_aa: CASSPDDTGELFF

j_call: TRBJ1-4
v_call: TRBV6-1
d_call: NA
cdr3_aa: CASSTPSTNEKLFF

j_call: TRBJ2-3
v_call: TRBV10-3
d_call: NA
cdr3_aa: CAISEGAVSTDTQYF

j_call: TRBJ2-4
v_call: TRBV12-5
d_call: NA
cdr3_aa: CDRAVAGAKNIQYF

j_call: TRBJ2-1
v_call: TRBV11-3
d_call: TRBD2
cdr3_aa: CASSLGTSGVYNEQFF

j_call: TRBJ2-7
v_call: TRBV24-1
d_call: TRBD1
cdr3_aa: CATSDPDRGNEQYF

j_call: TRBJ2-7
v_call: TRBV24-1
d_call: TRBD2
cdr3_aa: CATRVGGDEQYF

j_call: TRBJ2-7
v_call: TRBV5-4
d_call: TRBD2
cdr3_aa: CASSLGVKRGSEQYF

j_call: TRBJ1-2
v_call: TRBV2
d_call: TRBD1
cdr3_aa: CASVGQGLSGYGYTF

j_call: TRBJ2-7
v_call: TRBV6-5
d_call: NA
cdr3_aa: CASSFYRGLYEQYF

j_call: TRBJ2-3
v_call: TRBV7-9
d_call: TRBD2
cdr3_aa: CASSTGTRRDTQYF

j_call: TRBJ1-4
v_call: TRBV6-5
d_call: NA
cdr3_aa: CASPPGARTNEKLFF

j_call: TRBJ2-5
v_call: TRBV11-2
d_call: TRBD2
cdr3_aa: CASSYSGGAGETQYF

j_call: TRBJ2-7
v_call: TRBV7-9
d_call: NA
cdr3_aa: CASSPDRHSYEQYF

j_call: TRBJ2-3
v_call: TRBV3-1/TRBV3-2
d_call: NA
cdr3_aa: CASSHLDSALNKYF

j_call: TRBJ2-1
v_call: TRBV5-1
d_call: NA
cdr3_aa: CASSLGLGVRNEQFF

j_call: TRBJ2-2
v_call: TRBV5-1
d_call: NA
cdr3_aa: CASSLGLADTGELFF

j_call: TRBJ1-5
v_call: TRBV2
d_call: TRBD1
cdr3_aa: CASDGPGTGHNQPQHF

j_call: TRBJ2-3
v_call: TRBV19
d_call: NA
cdr3_aa: CASSILVQGGTDTQYF

j_call: TRBJ2-2
v_call: TRBV2
d_call: NA
cdr3_aa: CASGWTSGELFF

j_call: TRBJ2-3
v_call: TRBV10-3
d_call: TRBD2
cdr3_aa: CAANKGLAEDTQYF

j_call: TRBJ1-5
v_call: TRBV7-8
d_call: NA
cdr3_aa: CASSLGEGYNQPQHF

j_call: TRBJ1-1
v_call: TRBV30
d_call: NA
cdr3_aa: CAWSIQGGTEAFF

j_call: TRBJ1-1
v_call: TRBV11-2
d_call: NA
cdr3_aa: CASSSRTDISEAFF

j_call: TRBJ1-1
v_call: TRBV28
d_call: TRBD1
cdr3_aa: CASSSSLMGQRNTEAFF

j_call: TRBJ1-6
v_call: TRBV3-1/TRBV3-2
d_call: NA
cdr3_aa: CASSQLGSSPLHF

j_call: TRBJ1-6
v_call: TRBV5-4
d_call: TRBD1
cdr3_aa: CASRSSGQGNNSPLHF

j_call: TRBJ2-5
v_call: TRBV5-1
d_call: TRBD1
cdr3_aa: CASSLESTGEETQYF

j_call: TRBJ2-7
v_call: TRBV11-3
d_call: NA
cdr3_aa: CASSLGTAYEQYF